Here is one T cell receptor (beta chain) with its context. The antigen is not known. This entry belongs to a study of PD-1 blockade in classical Hodgkin lymphoma. Study-level results: TCR diversity at baseline was reported to be reduced in newly diagnosed patients relative to healthy donors. Significantly greater TCR diversity emerged by C4D1 in CD4+ cells but not CD8+ cells. The causes of the repertoire differences, possibly disease activity or prior therapy, remain undefined. Similar baseline diversity was found in complete responders and newly diagnosed patients.

V was trimmed by 5 bases and J by 7 bases, leaving 13 bases between them. Germline CDR1 reads SGHNT; CDR2 reads YYREEE (reference sequence). The CDR3 is made up of 13 amino acids. Regarding time point: cycle 4 day 1 (C4D1), after 6 weeks of nivolumab. All the patients suffered relapse after autologous stem cell transplantation, and brentuximab vedotin exposure differed. Some clones are missing from TCRdb's copy, which holds only in-frame ones; the method was immunoSEQ multiplex PCR. This table holds roughly 90,000 clones, over 80% found once. Sequencing used peripheral blood mononuclear cells (PBMCs), obtained before the fourth cycle of nivolumab. The TCR originated in a human donor with classical Hodgkin lymphoma. The chain combines TRBV5-4 with TRBJ2-1; D might be TRBD2 (5 bases). The CDR3 loop reads CASSSTERNEQFF. CDR3 nucleotide sequence: TGTGCCAGCAGTAGTACCGAGCGGAATGAGCAGTTCTTC.